Following are 2 T cell receptor beta chains from one sample sequenced in a study of blood T cell repertoires in COVID-19. Here immunoSEQ multiplex PCR was the method, and the copy in TCRdb shows in-frame clones only, minus some. Seen here are 150,000 to 200,000 clones, 85% to 90% observed once, and the top ten hold roughly 4.7%. Sequenced: peripheral blood. Receptor source: a human donor in a cohort sampled during active COVID-19.

This clone was recorded once. The chain uses TRBV5-1 and TRBJ2-5; D unresolved. The CDR3 loop spans 11 amino acids. Germline V gene data show CDR1 as SGHRS and CDR2 as YFSETQ. V lost 4 bases, J lost 3 bases, and 4 bases lay in between. This chain's CDR3 is CASSLEETQYF. The DNA for the CDR3 is TGCGCCAGCAGCCTAGAAGAGACCCAGTACTTC.

The chain combines TRBV7-2 with TRBJ2-2; 7 bases are a match to TRBD1. This CDR3 spans 15 amino acids. Germline CDR1 is SGHTA and CDR2 is FQGNSA. V was pared by 1 base and J by 3 bases, with 2 bases of the junction left unmatched. CDR3: CASSLVQGDTGELFF. CDR3 nucleotides: TGTGCCAGCAGCTTAGTCCAGGGGGACACCGGGGAGCTGTTTTTT.